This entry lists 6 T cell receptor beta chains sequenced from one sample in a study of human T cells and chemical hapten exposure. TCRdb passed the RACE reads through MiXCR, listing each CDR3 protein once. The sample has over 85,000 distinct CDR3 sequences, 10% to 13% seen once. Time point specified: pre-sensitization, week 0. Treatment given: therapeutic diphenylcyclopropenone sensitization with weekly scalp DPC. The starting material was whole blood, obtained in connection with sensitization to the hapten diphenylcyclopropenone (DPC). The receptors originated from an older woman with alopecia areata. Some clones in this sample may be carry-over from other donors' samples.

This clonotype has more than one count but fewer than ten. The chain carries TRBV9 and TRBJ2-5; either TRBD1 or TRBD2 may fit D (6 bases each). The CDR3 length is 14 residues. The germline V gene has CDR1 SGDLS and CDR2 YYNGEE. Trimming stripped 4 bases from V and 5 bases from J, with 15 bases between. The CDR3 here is CASSRGGGPETQYF. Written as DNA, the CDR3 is TGTGCCAGCAGCAGAGGTGGGGGGCCGGAGACCCAGTACTTC.

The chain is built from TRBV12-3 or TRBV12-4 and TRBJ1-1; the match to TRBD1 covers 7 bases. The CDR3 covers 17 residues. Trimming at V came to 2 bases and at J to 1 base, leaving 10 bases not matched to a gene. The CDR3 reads CASSLPPRQGWNTEAFF. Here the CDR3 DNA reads TGTGCCAGCAGTTTACCCCCCCGACAGGGATGGAACACTGAAGCTTTCTTT.

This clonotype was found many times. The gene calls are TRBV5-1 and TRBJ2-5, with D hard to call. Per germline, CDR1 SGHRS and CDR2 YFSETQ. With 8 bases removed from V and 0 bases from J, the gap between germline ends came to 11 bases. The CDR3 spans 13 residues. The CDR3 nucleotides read TGCGCCAGTAGGATCACCCACCAAGAGACCCAGTACTTC. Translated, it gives CASRITHQETQYF.

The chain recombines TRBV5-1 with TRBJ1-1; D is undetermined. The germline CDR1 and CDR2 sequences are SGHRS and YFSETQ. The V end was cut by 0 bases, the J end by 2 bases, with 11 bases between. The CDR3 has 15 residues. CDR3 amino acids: CASSLVAGANTEAFF. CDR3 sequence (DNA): TGCGCCAGCAGCTTGGTGGCGGGTGCCAACACTGAAGCTTTCTTT. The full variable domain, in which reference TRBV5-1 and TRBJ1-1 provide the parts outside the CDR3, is KAGVTQTPRYLIKTRGQQVTLSCSPISGHRSVSWYQQTPGQGLQFLFEYFSETQRNKGNFPGRFSGRQFSNSRSEMNVSTLELGDSALYLCASSLVAGANTEAFFGQGTRLTVV.

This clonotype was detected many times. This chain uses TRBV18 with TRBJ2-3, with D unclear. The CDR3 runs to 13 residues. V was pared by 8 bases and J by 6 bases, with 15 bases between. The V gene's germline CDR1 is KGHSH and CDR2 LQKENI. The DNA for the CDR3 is TGTGCCAGCCGGGCCTTCTACGGGGATACGCAGTATTTT. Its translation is CASRAFYGDTQYF.

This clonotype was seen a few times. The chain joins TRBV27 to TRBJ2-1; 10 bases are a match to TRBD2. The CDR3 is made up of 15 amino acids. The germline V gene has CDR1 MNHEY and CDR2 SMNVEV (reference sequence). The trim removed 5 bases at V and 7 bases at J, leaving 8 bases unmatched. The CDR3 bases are TGTGCCAGCAGTCCTTTCAGCGGGGGGGCAAATGAGCAGTTCTTC. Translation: CASSPFSGGANEQFF.